Each of the 7 T cell receptor beta chains below was sequenced from the same sample in a study of cytomegalovirus exposure and HLA in healthy donors. The primer mix had 60 Vbeta and 13 Jbeta primers. TCRdb's table, derived via immunoSEQ multiplex PCR, lists solely in-frame clones and lacks some. The sample yields 90,000 to 130,000 clones, over 60% seen once. Source material: PBMCs. These receptors all come from a woman aged 18-30 years in good health and CMV-seropositive.

This clone was seen once. The CDR3, as DNA: TGCGCCAGCAGCTTGGCCACTTCCAGGACCTACGAGCAGTACTTC. Protein: CASSLATSRTYEQYF. V usage is TRBV5-1 and J usage is TRBJ2-7; D remains ambiguous. CDR1 SGHRS and CDR2 YFSETQ come from the germline V gene. The V gene lost 0 bases and the J gene lost 2 bases, with 12 bases spanning the gap. This CDR3 has 15 amino acids.

The rearrangement links TRBV10-2 to TRBJ2-6, with D perhaps TRBD2 (5 bases). Germline-derived CDR1 and CDR2 are WSHSY and SAAADI. The CDR3 runs 13 residues. Trimming removed 2 bases at V and 15 bases at J, with 14 bases between. Here the CDR3 reads CASSEPRTFPLTF. The CDR3 bases are TGCGCCAGCAGTGAGCCAAGGACTTTTCCCCTGACTTTC.

A word on this clone: The junction does not match germline at one end; this may be a read error. The chain links TRBV20-1 to TRBJ2-5, with 9 bases lining up with TRBD1. The CDR3 has 11 amino acids. Germline CDR1 DFQATT, CDR2 SNEGSKA (reference sequence). Here the CDR3 reads CSARDGDREHF. The CDR3 nucleotides read TGCAGTGCTAGAGATGGGGACAGGGAGCACTTC.

This sequence joins TRBV5-6 and TRBJ1-5; tentative D call: TRBD1 (6 bases). Germline-derived CDR1 and CDR2 are SGHDT and YYEEEE. Trimming left V 2 bases short and J 4 bases short, with 10 bases between. This CDR3 contains 14 residues. CDR3 bases: TGTGCCAGCAGCTTCAGGGGACCGAATCAGCCCCAGCATTTT. Translation gives CASSFRGPNQPQHF.

The gene calls are TRBV5-1 and TRBJ1-3; D is perhaps TRBD1 (6 bases). Per the germline V gene, CDR1 is SGHRS and CDR2 is YFSETQ. Trimming pared 4 bases from V and 0 bases from J, leaving 8 bases between. The CDR3 is made up of 14 amino acids. The CDR3 nucleotides are TGCGCCAGCAGCATACAGGGCTCTGGAAACACCATATATTTT. It encodes CASSIQGSGNTIYF.

The rearrangement joins TRBV7-9 to TRBJ2-7; possible D gene TRBD2, 5 bases. The CDR3 length is 13 residues. CDR1 is SEHNR, CDR2 FQNEAQ, per germline (reference sequence). Trimming removed 4 bases at V and 2 bases at J, with 9 bases between. The CDR3 DNA sequence: TGTGCCAGCAGCTCGACTACCGCCTACGAGCAGTACTTC. This sequence encodes CASSSTTAYEQYF. The full variable domain, in which reference TRBV7-9 and TRBJ2-7 provide the parts outside the CDR3, is DTGVSQNPRHKITKRGQNVTFRCDPISEHNRLYWYRQTLGQGPEFLTYFQNEAQLEKSRLLSDRFSAERPKGSFSTLEIQRTEQGDSAMYLCASSSTTAYEQYFGPGTRLTVT.

The V and J genes are TRBV10-3 and TRBJ1-1; maybe TRBD1 (5 bases). The germline V gene encodes CDR1 ENHRY and CDR2 SYGVKD. The CDR3 is 14 amino acids. V lost 4 bases to trimming and J lost 3 bases, with 12 bases between them. The CDR3 nucleotides are TGTGCCATCAGTGCCCAAGGGGCCTACACTGAAGCTTTCTTT. Residues: CAISAQGAYTEAFF.